The rows below give T cell receptor beta chains drawn from one sample of a study of CD8+CD57+ T cells in acquired aplastic anemia. Each CDR3 protein is one row after TCRdb ran MiXCR on the reads. The repertoire has about 95,000 distinct CDR3 sequences, around two thirds of them found once; the top ten carry about 62%. Material: sorted CD4+, CD8+, or CD8+CD57+ T cells (not recorded which) from PBMCs. The source is a human donor with aplastic anemia. CDR3s include the opening cysteine and the closing phenylalanine or tryptophan. Fields, in order: CDR3 protein, V gene, J gene.

CDR3aa: CASTLRSGGYGYTF
v_gene: TRBV2
j_gene: TRBJ1-2

CDR3aa: CASSDSRAGEATDTQYF
v_gene: TRBV6-4
j_gene: TRBJ2-3

CDR3aa: CSARDGGSNTEAFF
v_gene: TRBV20-1
j_gene: TRBJ1-1

CDR3aa: CASSQDRDEQFF
v_gene: TRBV7-9
j_gene: TRBJ2-1

CDR3aa: CASSLAGTGRSEQYF
v_gene: TRBV5-6
j_gene: TRBJ2-7

CDR3aa: CSATGQGGELSGYTF
v_gene: TRBV20-1
j_gene: TRBJ1-2

CDR3aa: CASSQDRGDQPQHF
v_gene: TRBV5-1
j_gene: TRBJ1-5

CDR3aa: CSVEDSMNTEAFF
v_gene: TRBV29-1
j_gene: TRBJ1-1

CDR3aa: CASSVAGASYEQYF
v_gene: TRBV9
j_gene: TRBJ2-7

CDR3aa: CASSDDRDNYGYTF
v_gene: TRBV6-2/TRBV6-3
j_gene: TRBJ1-2

CDR3aa: CASSRGEGYEQYF
v_gene: TRBV2
j_gene: TRBJ2-7

CDR3aa: CASTLTGEGSTDTQYF
v_gene: TRBV10-1
j_gene: TRBJ2-3

CDR3aa: CASSLGGQISPAGYGYTF
v_gene: TRBV7-8
j_gene: TRBJ1-2

CDR3aa: CASSWGFEAFF
v_gene: TRBV7-2
j_gene: TRBJ1-1

CDR3aa: CASSFGQQDQPQHF
v_gene: TRBV7-9
j_gene: TRBJ1-5

CDR3aa: CASSDPGGLQPQHF
v_gene: TRBV19
j_gene: TRBJ1-5

CDR3aa: CASIPKTGGGSTEAFF
v_gene: TRBV25-1
j_gene: TRBJ1-1

CDR3aa: CASRHWGGEQFF
v_gene: TRBV7-3
j_gene: TRBJ2-1

CDR3aa: CSVLQRERRETQYF
v_gene: TRBV29-1
j_gene: TRBJ2-5

CDR3aa: CATSEGQGLNQPQHF
v_gene: TRBV24-1
j_gene: TRBJ1-5

CDR3aa: CSVEGDRGSYEQYF
v_gene: TRBV29-1
j_gene: TRBJ2-7

CDR3aa: CSATASKAEAFF
v_gene: TRBV29-1
j_gene: TRBJ1-1

CDR3aa: CASSPGSEKLFF
v_gene: TRBV19
j_gene: TRBJ1-4

CDR3aa: CASSYRSDYEQYF
v_gene: TRBV6-5
j_gene: TRBJ2-7

CDR3aa: CAIHRMGSGELFF
v_gene: TRBV7-9
j_gene: TRBJ2-2

CDR3aa: CSASSGSLSEQYF
v_gene: TRBV20-1
j_gene: TRBJ2-7

CDR3aa: CASSFWLAGQETQYF
v_gene: TRBV7-8
j_gene: TRBJ2-5

CDR3aa: CASSEVHRTEAFF
v_gene: TRBV2
j_gene: TRBJ1-1

CDR3aa: CANTLVLAGGQETQYF
v_gene: TRBV7-8
j_gene: TRBJ2-5

CDR3aa: CASSGTSGVADTQYF
v_gene: TRBV10-1
j_gene: TRBJ2-3

CDR3aa: CAISERGVNQPQHF
v_gene: TRBV10-3
j_gene: TRBJ1-5

CDR3aa: CASSLGLAGYNEQFF
v_gene: TRBV5-4
j_gene: TRBJ2-1

CDR3aa: CASRGQSTDTQYF
v_gene: TRBV19
j_gene: TRBJ2-3

CDR3aa: CASGIRDGNQPQHF
v_gene: TRBV19
j_gene: TRBJ1-5

CDR3aa: CASSLEGLAGRFDTQYF
v_gene: TRBV11-2
j_gene: TRBJ2-3

CDR3aa: CATSRAGGANVLTF
v_gene: TRBV15
j_gene: TRBJ2-6

CDR3aa: CASREQGVHYTQYF
v_gene: TRBV10-1
j_gene: TRBJ2-3

CDR3aa: CSARGLSRTSAYEQYF
v_gene: TRBV20-1
j_gene: TRBJ2-7

CDR3aa: CASSLGGYEQFF
v_gene: TRBV5-4
j_gene: TRBJ2-1

CDR3aa: CASSLDGGPSHGELFF
v_gene: TRBV11-2
j_gene: TRBJ2-2